This TCR beta chain was identified during a study of shared clonotypes between healthy human individuals. Across the whole study: Aged between 18 and 49, the donors were a couple of women and a few men. Whole-study findings and limits: Four donors held approximately 5% of naive CD4 clonotypes in common. Rarefaction indicated that sorted-subset sequencing remained incomplete although depth was large. Sampling covered blood only; tissue repertoires likely differ.

For this clone: Its antigen is unknown.

Profiled with immunoSEQ multiplex PCR; TCRdb holds only in-frame clones, not every one. Among 950,000 to 1,100,000 clones, about 75% were seen once, and the ten largest hold roughly 1.5%. Germline V lookup: CDR1 MNHEY, CDR2 SMNVEV (reference sequence). Trimming took off 3 bases at V and 4 bases at J, with 14 bases between the two ends. The length of the CDR3 is 15 residues. The chain has TRBV27 and TRBJ2-3; D is possibly TRBD1 or TRBD2 (6 bases each). The receptor's source is a man aged 18 to 29 in good health. The sequenced material came from memory CD4+ T cells sorted from blood. The subset is: CD45RA-negative fraction. CDR3 protein: CASSFSGAVADTQYF. CDR3 bases: TGTGCCAGCAGTTTTTCGGGGGCCGTGGCAGATACGCAGTATTTT.